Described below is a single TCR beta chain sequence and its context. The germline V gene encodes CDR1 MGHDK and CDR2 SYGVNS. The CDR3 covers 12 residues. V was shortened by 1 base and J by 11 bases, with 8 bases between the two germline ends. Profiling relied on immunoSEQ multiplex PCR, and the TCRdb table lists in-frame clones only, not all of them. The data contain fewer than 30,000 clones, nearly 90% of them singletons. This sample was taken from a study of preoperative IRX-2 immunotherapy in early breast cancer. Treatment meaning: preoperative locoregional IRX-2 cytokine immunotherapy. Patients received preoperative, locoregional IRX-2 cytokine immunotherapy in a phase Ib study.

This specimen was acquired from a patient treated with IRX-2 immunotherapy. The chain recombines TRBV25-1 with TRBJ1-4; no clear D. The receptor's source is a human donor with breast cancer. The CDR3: CASSESAGKLFF. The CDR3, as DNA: TGTGCCAGCAGTGAATCTGCCGGGAAACTGTTTTTT.